This entry lists 14 T cell receptor beta chains sequenced from one sample in a study of blood T cell repertoires in COVID-19. Clones were sequenced by immunoSEQ multiplex PCR, and TCRdb holds only the in-frame ones, with some missing. The sample carries about 120,000 clones, around four fifths recorded once. The sequencing sample was made of peripheral blood. The receptors shown here come from a man between 65 and 80 years old with active or convalescent COVID-19.

The V gene is TRBV6-1, the J gene TRBJ1-5; 8 nucleotides match TRBD1. Germline CDR1 and CDR2: MNHNS and SASEGT. V shed 1 base and J 9 bases; nucleotides not matched to a gene: 11. CDR3 size: 16 residues. The CDR3 sequence: CASSEGAGQGLGPQHF. The DNA for the CDR3 is TGTGCCAGCAGTGAAGGAGCCGGACAGGGCCTAGGGCCCCAGCATTTT.

V is TRBV6-1 and J is TRBJ2-1; 7 bases match TRBD2. V shed 2 bases and J 4 bases; nucleotides not matched to a gene: 5. This CDR3 contains 15 residues. The germline V gene encodes CDR1 MNHNS and CDR2 SASEGT. This CDR3 is CASSEQLAEYNEQFF. The CDR3 nucleotides are TGTGCCAGCAGTGAACAGCTAGCGGAATACAATGAGCAGTTCTTC.

In this sample, this clone turned up a few times. The chain joins TRBV7-3 to TRBJ2-7, with 9 bases aligning to TRBD2. This CDR3 has 14 amino acids. The V and J ends lost 5 bases and 0 bases, in that order; junction bases with no gene match: 2. Germline V gene sequence: CDR1 SGHTA, CDR2 FQGTGA. In DNA, the CDR3 is TGTGCCAGCAGCCCAGCGGGGGGCTCCTACGAGCAGTACTTC. Translation: CASSPAGGSYEQYF.

This clone showed up just a few times. The rearrangement links TRBV5-6 to TRBJ2-1; TRBD1 aligns across 9 bases. CDR3 length: 16 residues. Germline V gene sequence: CDR1 SGHDT, CDR2 YYEEEE. V dropped 7 bases and J dropped 6; count of bases not matched to a gene: 14. CDR3 DNA sequence: TGTGCCAGCGGACAATACAGGGGGCGGAATGGCAATGAGCAGTTCTTC. Translated: CASGQYRGRNGNEQFF.

This chain connects TRBV9 to TRBJ2-6, with D perhaps TRBD1 (5 bases). Trimming removed 4 bases from V and 0 bases from J, with 11 bases in between. Germline CDR1 SGDLS, CDR2 YYNGEE. This CDR3 has 16 amino acids. The CDR3 region is CASSPRQHSGANVLTF. CDR3 coding DNA: TGTGCCAGCAGCCCAAGACAGCACTCTGGGGCCAACGTCCTGACTTTC.

This chain uses TRBV6-5 with TRBJ2-3, with 12 bases matching TRBD2. The CDR3 totals 14 residues. V was clipped by 6 bases and J by 4 bases; unmatched bases: 2. The V gene's germline CDR1 is MNHEY and CDR2 SVGAGI. The chain's CDR3 is CASRPSGGADTQYF. In DNA form, the CDR3 reads TGTGCCAGCAGACCTAGCGGGGGGGCAGATACGCAGTATTTT.

The chain is built from TRBV30 and TRBJ2-5; 7 bases are shared with TRBD2. V shed 7 bases and J 8 bases; nucleotides not matched to a gene: 13. The CDR3 spans 13 residues. From germline, CDR1 is GTSNPN and CDR2 SVGIG (reference sequence). The CDR3 region has the DNA TGTGCCTTAGAGCGGGGCCCCAAGACCACCCAGTACTTC. Amino acids: CALERGPKTTQYF.

In its sample, this clone was seen once. The V and J genes are TRBV25-1 and TRBJ1-4, with no clear D. The germline gives CDR1 MGHDK, CDR2 SYGVNS. There are 11 residues in the CDR3. V lost 4 bases to trimming and J lost 8 bases, with 5 bases between them. CDR3 sequence: CASSGVEKLFF. CDR3 nucleotide sequence: TGTGCCAGCAGTGGAGTAGAAAAACTGTTTTTT. Complete variable domain (other parts from reference TRBV25-1 and TRBJ1-4): EADIYQTPRYLVIGTGKKITLECSQTMGHDKMYWYQQDPGMELHLIHYSYGVNSTEKGDLSSESTVSRIRTEHFPLTLESARPSHTSQYLCASSGVEKLFFGSGTQLSVL.

The V gene is TRBV7-8, the J gene TRBJ2-1; the D is unclear. Germline CDR1 SGHVS, CDR2 FQNEAQ. The CDR3 is made up of 16 amino acids. Trimming left V 1 base short and J 4 bases short, with 14 bases between. CDR3 in DNA: TGTGCCAGCAGCTTAGTGAGTTCCAGCGTATACAATGAGCAGTTCTTC. It encodes CASSLVSSSVYNEQFF. Combining the CDR3 with reference TRBV7-8 and TRBJ2-1 gives the whole variable domain GAGVSQSPRYKVAKRGQDVALRCDPISGHVSLFWYQQALGQGPEFLTYFQNEAQLDKSGLPSDRFFAERPEGSVSTLKIQRTQQEDSAVYLCASSLVSSSVYNEQFFGPGTRLTVL.

The rearrangement joins TRBV5-1 to TRBJ2-1; D is perhaps TRBD1 (6 bases). V was shortened by 4 bases and J by 7 bases, with 18 bases between the two germline ends. Germline CDR1 is SGHRS and CDR2 is YFSETQ. CDR3 length: 15 amino acids. The CDR3 here is CASSPGTTRRNEQFF. As DNA, the CDR3 is TGCGCCAGCAGCCCAGGGACAACGCGGAGGAATGAGCAGTTCTTC.

The J gene is TRBJ2-6, the V gene TRBV5-1; D gene unclear. Per germline, CDR1 SGHRS and CDR2 YFSETQ. Trimming stripped 0 bases from V and 0 bases from J, with 4 bases between. There are 15 residues in the CDR3. The CDR3 spells CASSLGSSGANVLTF. The CDR3 DNA sequence: TGCGCCAGCAGCTTGGGCAGCTCTGGGGCCAACGTCCTGACTTTC.

This chain links TRBV20-1 with TRBJ2-7; maybe TRBD2 (6 bases). V was clipped by 3 bases and J by 1 base, with 10 bases between them. CDR1 is DFQATT, CDR2 SNEGSKA, per germline (reference sequence). The CDR3 extends over 13 amino acids. The CDR3 bases are TGCAGTGCTAGTAAGGCGGGATCCTACGAGCAGTACTTC. Protein: CSASKAGSYEQYF.

The rearrangement joins TRBV7-8 to TRBJ1-1; maybe TRBD1 (5 bases). This CDR3 spans 14 amino acids. V lost 3 bases and J lost 1, with 9 bases in between. CDR1 and CDR2 (germline): SGHVS, FQNEAQ. The CDR3 sequence: CASSFQGGNTEAFF. DNA of the CDR3: TGTGCCAGCAGCTTTCAGGGTGGGAACACTGAAGCTTTCTTT.

The chain links TRBV7-9 to TRBJ2-1; TRBD1 matches 7 bases. The V and J ends lost 3 bases and 3 bases, in that order; junction bases with no gene match: 5. Germline V CDR1 and CDR2: SEHNR, FQNEAQ (reference sequence). CDR3 length: 15 residues. CDR3: CASSLADRIYNEQFF. Here the CDR3 DNA reads TGTGCCAGCAGCTTGGCGGACAGGATCTACAATGAGCAGTTCTTC.